The 8 T cell receptor beta chains presented below share a single source sample, sequenced in a study of response to subunit inactivated influenza vaccine. MiXCR was run by TCRdb on the RT-PCR reads, yielding one entry per CDR3 protein. The table records more than 550,000 distinct CDR3 sequences, 11% of them present only once. The data also belong to a second study, concerning T cells expressing NK-cell markers. That report notes: TCR beta cDNA was generated via 5'RACE template switching incorporating UMIs.

The material sequenced was PBMCs from blood, taken on the day of vaccination. The receptors derive from a man aged 50 to 60 who received an inactivated influenza vaccine.

This clonotype has just a few counts. The chain employs TRBV3-1 and TRBJ2-7; perhaps TRBD1 as D (6 bases). The V end lost 1 base, the J end lost 2 bases, and 12 bases lay between the germline ends. The CDR3 contains 15 residues. Germline-derived CDR1 and CDR2 are LGHDT and YNNKEL (reference sequence). The CDR3 nucleotides read TGTGCCAGCAGCCAAGCTCCCAACAGGGCCTACGAGCAGTACTTC. Translation: CASSQAPNRAYEQYF.

This clonotype has ten or more counts. The chain combines TRBV6-2 or TRBV6-3 with TRBJ2-3, with D possibly being TRBD1 (5 bases). The germline V and J ends were trimmed by 8 bases and 2 bases, with 14 bases remaining between them. The CDR3 is made up of 14 amino acids. CDR1 is MNHEY, CDR2 SVGEGT, per germline. The CDR3 reads CASHLNRLTDTQYF. CDR3 nucleotides: TGTGCCAGCCACCTTAACAGGCTCACAGATACGCAGTATTTT.

V and J are TRBV5-4 and TRBJ2-3; D not certain. The germline V and J ends were trimmed by 3 bases and 1 base, with 12 bases remaining between them. Germline lookup yields CDR1 SGHNT and CDR2 YYREEE (reference sequence). The CDR3 totals 15 residues. CDR3 coding DNA: TGTGCCAGCAGCTCGGAGCTCACCGGCACAGATACGCAGTATTTT. Translated: CASSSELTGTDTQYF.

This clonotype showed up just a few times. This chain's CDR3 is CASSLTGTGEQFF. The DNA for the CDR3 is TGTGCCAGCAGCTTAACCGGCACCGGTGAGCAGTTCTTC. The genes are TRBV7-9 and TRBJ2-1; D remains ambiguous. The germline V and J ends were trimmed by 2 bases and 9 bases, with 11 bases remaining between them. The CDR3 runs to 13 residues. Looked up from germline, CDR1 is SEHNR and CDR2 is FQNEAQ (reference sequence).

This clonotype was recorded a few times. The genes are TRBV28 and TRBJ2-3; 7 positions match TRBD2. This CDR3 region has 17 residues. Germline loops: CDR1 MDHEN, CDR2 SYDVKM. V was pared by 0 bases and J by 5 bases, with 11 bases of the junction left unmatched. The DNA for the CDR3 is TGTGCCAGCAGTTTATGGGGTCTAGCGGAGCTTGTAGATACGCAGTATTTT. Its protein product is CASSLWGLAELVDTQYF.

This chain joins TRBV5-1 and TRBJ2-2; TRBD1 aligns across 7 bases. The J segment lost 7 bases and the V segment lost 1 base, leaving 4 bases of the junction unmatched. This CDR3 is 14 amino acids long. Germline CDR1 is SGHRS and CDR2 is YFSETQ. This CDR3 reads CASSLRQGVGELFF. CDR3 nucleotides: TGCGCCAGCAGCTTGCGACAGGGTGTCGGGGAGCTGTTTTTT.

With respect to this clonotype: Germline is not matched at one junction end, which may reflect a read error. The chain employs TRBV6-1 and TRBJ1-5, with D perhaps TRBD1 (6 bases). Germline V CDR1 and CDR2: MNHNS, SASEGT. The CDR3 runs 14 residues. CDR3 in amino acids: CASGQGYSNPPQHF. As DNA, the CDR3 is TGTGCCAGCGGCCAGGGGTATAGCAATCCGCCCCAGCATTTT.

This clonotype was seen more than once but under ten times. This chain links TRBV9 with TRBJ2-1; 11 nucleotides agree with TRBD2. Trimming took 3 bases from V and 4 from J; bases not matched to a gene: 6. Germline V gene sequence: CDR1 SGDLS, CDR2 YYNGEE. The CDR3 extends over 16 amino acids. The CDR3 protein is CASSGRGLAEYNEQFF. CDR3 sequence (DNA): TGTGCCAGCAGCGGCAGGGGACTAGCGGAGTACAATGAGCAGTTCTTC.